The 21 T cell receptor beta chains given below trace back to one sample, sequenced in a study of identical twins. TCRdb reanalysed the 5' RACE reads using MiXCR and keeps one entry per CDR3 protein. This sample has about 1.7 million distinct CDR3 sequences, with less than 40% found just once. The sequenced sample was cord blood. These TCRs come from a newborn girl in good health.

The table lists this clonotype with a few counts. The rearrangement links TRBV27 to TRBJ2-3, with TRBD2 matching over 8 bases. The CDR3 sequence is 15 residues long. V shed 5 bases and J 4 bases; nucleotides not matched to a gene: 8. Germline V gene sequence: CDR1 MNHEY, CDR2 SMNVEV (reference sequence). The CDR3 sequence is CASSTLAGRADTQYF. In nucleotides, the CDR3 is TGTGCCAGCAGTACGCTAGCGGGTAGGGCAGATACGCAGTATTTT.

The chain is built from TRBV14 and TRBJ1-2; 7 nucleotides align to TRBD1. The CDR3 has 18 residues. J lost 4 bases, V lost 0 bases, and 14 bases had no gene match. CDR1 SGHDN and CDR2 FVKESK come from the germline V gene. The CDR3 loop reads CASSQEFRGEVFFYGYTF. The CDR3 DNA sequence: TGTGCCAGCAGCCAAGAGTTCAGGGGGGAGGTCTTCTTCTATGGCTACACCTTC.

This clonotype was seen only a few times. The chain couples TRBV20-1 to TRBJ2-5; 7 bases match TRBD2. The V gene's germline CDR1 is DFQATT and CDR2 SNEGSKA (reference sequence). Trimming at V came to 6 bases and at J to 1 base, leaving 5 bases not matched to a gene. The length of the CDR3 is 13 residues. This CDR3 reads CSAQAGVQETQYF. For the CDR3, the DNA is TGCAGTGCGCAGGCGGGGGTCCAAGAGACCCAGTACTTC.

The V call is TRBV18, the J call TRBJ2-5; D call uncertain. The CDR3 is 13 residues long. Trimming took off 1 base at V and 3 bases at J, with 6 bases between the two ends. The germline V gene has CDR1 KGHSH and CDR2 LQKENI. The CDR3 spells CASSPLTEETQYF. CDR3 DNA sequence: TGTGCCAGCTCACCACTGACGGAAGAGACCCAGTACTTC. The whole variable domain, remainder taken from reference TRBV18 and TRBJ2-5, is NAGVMQNPRHLVRRRGQEARLRCSPMKGHSHVYWYRQLPEEGLKFMVYLQKENIIDESGMPKERFSAEFPKEGPSILRIQQVVRGDSAAYFCASSPLTEETQYFGPGTRLLVL.

V gene TRBV7-2 combines with J gene TRBJ2-3; TRBD2 aligns across 12 bases. Germline CDR1 and CDR2: SGHTA and FQGNSA. Losses at the gene ends were 0 bases for V and 4 bases for J; bases not matched to a gene: 5. The CDR3 has 17 residues. CDR3 sequence (DNA): TGTGCCAGCAGCTTAGCTCCGGGACTAGCGGGTTCAGATACGCAGTATTTT. It encodes CASSLAPGLAGSDTQYF. Supplemented by reference TRBV7-2 and TRBJ2-3, the full variable domain reads GAGVSQSPSNKVTEKGKDVELRCDPISGHTALYWYRQSLGQGLEFLIYFQGNSAPDKSGLPSDRFSAERTGGSVSTLTIQRTQQEDSAVYLCASSLAPGLAGSDTQYFGPGTRLTVL.

The V call is TRBV12-3 or TRBV12-4, the J call TRBJ2-7, with 7 nucleotides matching TRBD2. The CDR3 contains 13 residues. V trimming: 6 bases; J trimming: 7 bases; junction bases outside the gene matches: 9. CDR3 in amino acids: CASRSIASGEQYF. In nucleotides, the CDR3 is TGTGCCAGCAGATCTATTGCTAGCGGAGAGCAGTACTTC.

The genes are TRBV29-1 and TRBJ2-7; the match to TRBD1 covers 10 bases. Germline CDR1 is SQVTM and CDR2 is ANQGSEA. The CDR3 has 14 amino acids. After removal of 7 bases from V and 2 bases from J, the junction contained 8 bases not matched to a gene. For the CDR3, the DNA is TGCAGCGCCGGAGACAGGGGGCAGACCTACGAGCAGTACTTC. Its protein product is CSAGDRGQTYEQYF.

The chain employs TRBV3-1 and TRBJ1-5, with 8 bases matching TRBD1. The CDR3 runs 18 residues. Germline V gene sequence: CDR1 LGHDT, CDR2 YNNKEL (reference sequence). V was pared by 3 bases and J by 7 bases, with 17 bases of the junction left unmatched. CDR3 loop: CASSQDRVHGAQWQPQHF. CDR3 coding DNA: TGTGCCAGCAGCCAGGACAGGGTTCACGGAGCTCAATGGCAGCCCCAGCATTTT.

This clonotype appeared a few times. J is TRBJ1-2 and V is TRBV6-5; D perhaps matches TRBD1 (6 bases). Germline assignment: CDR1 MNHEY and CDR2 SVGAGI. The CDR3 length is 18 residues. Trimming stripped 0 bases from V and 1 base from J, with 18 bases between. The CDR3 nucleotides are TGTGCCAGCAGTTACTCAAACAGGGCCCTCTCCCTTAACTATGGCTACACCTTC. Its protein is CASSYSNRALSLNYGYTF.

This clonotype was observed many times. This chain connects TRBV28 to TRBJ2-7, with 8 bases aligning to TRBD1. Trimming at V came to 7 bases and at J to 5 bases, leaving 4 bases not matched to a gene. Per the germline V gene, CDR1 is MDHEN and CDR2 is SYDVKM. There are 12 residues in the CDR3. CDR3 coding DNA: TGTGCCAGCATTCAGGGGGCACACGAGCAGTACTTC. This sequence encodes CASIQGAHEQYF.

This clonotype has a handful of counts. V is TRBV6-2 or TRBV6-3 and J is TRBJ2-4, with 9 bases that match TRBD1. The CDR3 consists of 13 residues. V was pared by 6 bases and J by 6 bases, with 3 bases of the junction left unmatched. Germline CDR1 MNHEY, CDR2 SVGEGT. The CDR3 DNA follows: TGTGCCAGCAGCGGACAGGGGAGAAACATTCAGTACTTC. Translated: CASSGQGRNIQYF.

The J gene is TRBJ2-1, the V gene TRBV10-3, with 7 bases matching TRBD1. Germline-derived CDR1 and CDR2 are ENHRY and SYGVKD. V was clipped by 3 bases and J by 7 bases; unmatched bases: 9. The CDR3 is 15 residues long. The CDR3 sequence is CAISDGWGRGNEQFF. CDR3 nucleotide sequence: TGTGCCATCAGTGACGGGTGGGGCAGGGGGAATGAGCAGTTCTTC.

This chain uses TRBV3-1 with TRBJ2-4; 7 positions match TRBD2. Germline CDR1 LGHDT, CDR2 YNNKEL (reference sequence). The CDR3 loop spans 16 amino acids. With V trimmed by 0 bases and J by 0 bases, 2 bases remained unmatched. CDR3: CASSQEVAGAKNIQYF. The CDR3 nucleotides are TGTGCCAGCAGCCAAGAGGTAGCGGGAGCCAAAAACATTCAGTACTTC.

This chain connects TRBV11-2 to TRBJ2-3, with TRBD2 matching over 8 bases. The CDR3 extends over 17 amino acids. Germline values: CDR1 SGHAT, CDR2 FQNNGV. The junction had 8 bases not matched to a gene; V was cut back by 1 base and J by 2 bases. The CDR3 DNA reads as TGTGCCAGCAGCTTAGTGGCGCGGGGGGCCTTCACAGATACGCAGTATTTT. Translated, it gives CASSLVARGAFTDTQYF.

The chain recombines TRBV3-1 with TRBJ1-5; D is unclear. Trimming pared 3 bases from V and 5 bases from J, leaving 8 bases between. Per germline, CDR1 LGHDT and CDR2 YNNKEL (reference sequence). The CDR3 sequence is 13 residues long. CDR3 sequence (DNA): TGTGCCAGCAGCCAGACCGCACATCAGCCCCAGCATTTT. The encoded protein is CASSQTAHQPQHF.

V and J are TRBV5-1 and TRBJ2-1; D is perhaps TRBD1 (6 bases). This CDR3 has 13 amino acids. The germline V and J ends were trimmed by 2 bases and 9 bases, with 12 bases remaining between them. Germline assignment: CDR1 SGHRS and CDR2 YFSETQ. CDR3 sequence: CASSFDRPIEQFF. Written as DNA, the CDR3 is TGCGCCAGCAGCTTTGACAGGCCCATTGAGCAGTTCTTC.

The V and J genes are TRBV5-1 and TRBJ2-7, with a possible D match to TRBD2 (5 bases). Germline CDR1 reads SGHRS; CDR2 reads YFSETQ. The CDR3 length is 16 residues. Between the trimmed V and J ends, which lost 3 bases and 2 bases, there was a span of 18 bases. In DNA, the CDR3 is TGCGCCAGCAGCTGGGCCCATGGACTCTACACCTACGAGCAGTACTTC. This encodes CASSWAHGLYTYEQYF.

This clonotype occurred a few times. The rearrangement uses TRBV28 and TRBJ1-1; D possibly corresponds to TRBD1 (5 bases). In germline, CDR1 is MDHEN, CDR2 SYDVKM. The CDR3 has 11 residues. V was shortened by 11 bases and J by 1 base, with 8 bases between the two germline ends. The CDR3 region is CASQENTEAFF. CDR3 sequence (DNA): TGTGCCTCACAGGAGAACACTGAAGCTTTCTTT.

The CDR3 DNA follows: TGCGCCAGCAGCTCGACGACAGGGGTTAATGAAAAACTGTTTTTT. Translation gives CASSSTTGVNEKLFF. V gene TRBV5-1 combines with J gene TRBJ1-4; 8 bases fit TRBD1. Germline CDR1 reads SGHRS; CDR2 reads YFSETQ. V lost 3 bases, J lost 4 bases, and 5 bases stayed unmatched. CDR3 length: 15 amino acids. Filled out from reference TRBV5-1 and TRBJ1-4, the complete variable domain reads KAGVTQTPRYLIKTRGQQVTLSCSPISGHRSVSWYQQTPGQGLQFLFEYFSETQRNKGNFPGRFSGRQFSNSRSEMNVSTLELGDSALYLCASSSTTGVNEKLFFGSGTQLSVL.

This chain joins TRBV7-2 and TRBJ1-1; no reliable D call. The CDR3 totals 15 residues. The germline V gene has CDR1 SGHTA and CDR2 FQGNSA. With 2 bases removed from V and 8 bases from J, the gap between germline ends came to 18 bases. CDR3: CASSLSLQSLGEAFF. CDR3 bases: TGTGCCAGCAGCTTAAGTTTGCAGTCTCTCGGGGAAGCTTTCTTT.

The chain is built from TRBV20-1 and TRBJ2-1, with unresolved D. The V gene lost 0 bases and the J gene lost 6 bases, with 15 bases spanning the gap. Germline assignment: CDR1 DFQATT and CDR2 SNEGSKA (reference sequence). CDR3 size: 15 residues. This CDR3 is CSAREGLTPRNEQFF. For the CDR3, the DNA is TGCAGTGCTAGAGAGGGTCTCACACCCCGCAATGAGCAGTTCTTC.